The 28 T cell receptor beta chains listed next were all sequenced from one sample in a study of blood T cell repertoires in COVID-19. Assay: immunoSEQ multiplex PCR; the TCRdb copy retains only in-frame clones and omits some. The sample shows fewer than 200,000 clones, about four fifths of them seen only once. Sample: peripheral blood. These receptors were collected from a man aged 35-49 years who had recovered from COVID-19.

The rearrangement joins TRBV12-5 to TRBJ1-2; unclear D gene. CDR1 LGHNT and CDR2 FRNRAP come from the germline V gene. V dropped 1 base and J dropped 2 bases, with 8 bases sitting between them. The CDR3 length is 14 residues. DNA of the CDR3: TGTGCTAGTGGTTTGGGCGAGGGAAACTATGGCTACACCTTC. Amino acids: CASGLGEGNYGYTF.

This rearrangement joins TRBV28 to TRBJ1-3; TRBD1 might be the D (6 bases). Trimming took off 8 bases at V and 2 bases at J, with 16 bases between the two ends. Germline loops: CDR1 MDHEN, CDR2 SYDVKM. The CDR3 has 15 amino acids. CDR3 residues: CASSTGGGPGNTIYF. The DNA of the CDR3 is TGTGCCAGCTCTACGGGCGGGGGGCCTGGAAACACCATATATTTT.

The chain is built from TRBV19 and TRBJ1-1, with TRBD1 matching over 8 bases. Trimming at V came to 4 bases and at J to 3 bases, leaving 1 base not matched to a gene. The CDR3 has 13 residues. The germline gives CDR1 LNHDA, CDR2 SQIVND (reference sequence). Written as DNA, the CDR3 is TGTGCCAGTAGTACAGGGGGCCACACTGAAGCTTTCTTT. This codes for CASSTGGHTEAFF.

V is TRBV29-1 and J is TRBJ1-1; the D is unclear. The V end lost 0 bases, the J end lost 4 bases, and 12 bases lay between the germline ends. This CDR3 comprises 14 residues. In germline, CDR1 is SQVTM, CDR2 ANQGSEA. CDR3 sequence: CSVEDFMASTEAFF. The CDR3 DNA sequence: TGCAGCGTTGAAGATTTTATGGCTTCCACTGAAGCTTTCTTT.

The J gene is TRBJ2-7, the V gene TRBV28; tentatively, D is TRBD1 (6 bases). The CDR3 sequence is 14 residues long. With 8 bases removed from V and 2 bases from J, the gap between germline ends came to 16 bases. Germline lookup yields CDR1 MDHEN and CDR2 SYDVKM. CDR3 DNA sequence: TGTGCCAGCTCACAGGGCCCCCTCCCCTACGAGCAGTACTTC. This sequence encodes CASSQGPLPYEQYF.

The V and J genes are TRBV6-2 or TRBV6-3 and TRBJ1-5, with unresolved D. V lost 4 bases and J lost 6, with 10 bases in between. This CDR3 has 13 amino acids. Germline loops: CDR1 MNHEY, CDR2 SVGEGT. The CDR3 here is CASSSQLLQPQHF. The CDR3 DNA reads TGTGCCAGCAGTTCCCAACTCCTTCAGCCCCAGCATTTT.

V and J are TRBV7-2 and TRBJ2-3, with D perhaps TRBD1 (5 bases). CDR1 SGHTA and CDR2 FQGNSA come from the germline V gene. V lost 3 bases and J lost 4, with 14 bases in between. This CDR3 contains 15 residues. CDR3: CASSFNRYPPDTQYF. CDR3 coding DNA: TGTGCCAGCAGCTTCAACAGGTACCCTCCAGATACGCAGTATTTT.

The chain is built from TRBV29-1 and TRBJ2-3; D unresolved. The germline gives CDR1 SQVTM, CDR2 ANQGSEA. V lost 3 bases to trimming and J lost 2 bases, with 6 bases between them. This CDR3 spans 12 amino acids. The CDR3 is CSVEQITDTQYF. DNA of the CDR3: TGCAGCGTTGAGCAGATCACAGATACGCAGTATTTT.

This chain uses TRBV7-9 with TRBJ2-2; 9 positions match TRBD1. The CDR3 totals 15 residues. V was clipped by 6 bases and J by 7 bases; unmatched bases: 9. In germline, CDR1 is SEHNR, CDR2 FQNEAQ (reference sequence). DNA for the CDR3: TGTGCCAGCAGATATACAGGGGGCGTTGGCGGGGAGCTGTTTTTT. Translating gives CASRYTGGVGGELFF.

The V gene is TRBV11-3, the J gene TRBJ1-4, with TRBD1 matching over 9 bases. V shed 3 bases, J shed 0 bases, and the junction held 2 bases outside the gene matches. This CDR3 is built from 16 residues. CDR1 and CDR2 (germline): SGHNT, YENEEA. This CDR3 is CASSLGQGSTNEKLFF. CDR3 coding DNA: TGTGCCAGCAGCTTGGGACAGGGCTCAACTAATGAAAAACTGTTTTTT.

The genes are TRBV6-7 and TRBJ2-2; tentative D call: TRBD1 (7 bases). TRBV6-7 carries the ORF label, with uncertain function. V lost 9 bases, J lost 2 bases, and 22 bases lay in between. The CDR3 is made up of 17 amino acids. CDR3 amino acids: CASTKRGRLVNTGELFF. The CDR3 DNA is TGTGCCAGTACTAAAAGGGGGCGACTAGTAAACACCGGGGAGCTGTTTTTT.

V and J are TRBV19 and TRBJ2-2; TRBD2 agrees at 13 bases. The CDR3 is 18 residues long. The junction had 7 bases not matched to a gene; V was cut back by 4 bases and J by 2 bases. Germline loops: CDR1 LNHDA, CDR2 SQIVND (reference sequence). This CDR3 reads CASSRGLAGWTNTGELFF. CDR3 nucleotide sequence: TGTGCCAGTAGTAGGGGACTAGCGGGGTGGACCAACACCGGGGAGCTGTTTTTT.

J is TRBJ2-1 and V is TRBV7-9, with 12 bases identical to TRBD2. The CDR3 sequence is 16 residues long. Germline CDR1 reads SEHNR; CDR2 reads FQNEAQ (reference sequence). J lost 8 bases, V lost 4 bases, and 9 bases had no gene match. The CDR3 region is CASSSFTRLAGDEQFF. Here the CDR3 DNA reads TGTGCCAGCAGCTCCTTTACCCGACTAGCGGGAGATGAGCAGTTCTTC.

V usage is TRBV7-3 and J usage is TRBJ2-1, with 13 bases lining up with TRBD2. Germline CDR1 SGHTA, CDR2 FQGTGA. The CDR3 loop spans 17 amino acids. Trimming took 4 bases from V and 5 from J; bases not matched to a gene: 8. The CDR3, as DNA: TGTGCCAGCAGCTCCGGACTAGCGGGGGATTTTCACAATGAGCAGTTCTTC. Translated, it gives CASSSGLAGDFHNEQFF.

The chain combines TRBV19 with TRBJ2-2, with D perhaps TRBD1 (5 bases). The V gene lost 5 bases and the J gene lost 1 base, with 11 bases spanning the gap. The CDR3 spans 15 residues. The V gene's germline CDR1 is LNHDA and CDR2 SQIVND (reference sequence). Here the CDR3 DNA reads TGTGCCAGTAGTCCGCTGACAGAGAACACCGGGGAGCTGTTTTTT. This encodes CASSPLTENTGELFF.

V is TRBV5-6 and J is TRBJ1-2; 9 bases are a match to TRBD1. From germline, CDR1 is SGHDT and CDR2 YYEEEE. The ends lost 0 bases at V and 5 bases at J; junction bases unmatched: 5. The CDR3 sequence is 15 residues long. Here the CDR3 DNA reads TGTGCCAGCAGCTTGGCCACACAGGGGGCTTATGGCTACACCTTC. Protein product: CASSLATQGAYGYTF.

This chain joins TRBV6-1 and TRBJ2-7, with D maybe TRBD1 (6 bases). This CDR3 contains 17 residues. Trimming took off 1 base at V and 4 bases at J, with 20 bases between the two ends. The germline V gene has CDR1 MNHNS and CDR2 SASEGT. This CDR3 is CASSEEAGQRILYEQYF. The CDR3 nucleotides are TGTGCCAGCAGTGAAGAAGCTGGACAGAGGATCTTATACGAGCAGTACTTC.

This chain joins TRBV4-1 and TRBJ2-5; TRBD2 aligns across 9 bases. J was trimmed by 4 bases and V by 4 bases; bases with no gene match: 4. Germline CDR1 is MGHRA and CDR2 is YSYEKL. This CDR3 is 14 amino acids long. The CDR3: CASSPTSGPETQYF. DNA of the CDR3: TGCGCCAGCAGCCCGACTAGCGGCCCAGAGACCCAGTACTTC.

V usage is TRBV7-2 and J usage is TRBJ1-6; the match to TRBD1 covers 8 bases. Germline V gene lookup returns CDR1 SGHTA and CDR2 FQGNSA. The CDR3 runs to 14 residues. V shed 3 bases and J 6 bases; nucleotides not matched to a gene: 1. In DNA, the CDR3 is TGTGCCAGCAGCTTGACAGGGGCTAATTCACCCCTCCACTTT. This codes for CASSLTGANSPLHF.

This chain links TRBV11-2 with TRBJ2-2; a possible D gene is TRBD1 (6 bases). V lost 3 bases and J 1 base, leaving 9 bases between the germline ends. The germline CDR1 and CDR2 sequences are SGHAT and FQNNGV. The CDR3 runs to 15 residues. In DNA form, the CDR3 reads TGTGCCAGCAGCTTGGGACACCTGAACACCGGGGAGCTGTTTTTT. Translation: CASSLGHLNTGELFF.

The rearrangement uses TRBV24-1 and TRBJ2-2; possible D gene TRBD2, 5 bases. With 7 bases removed from V and 7 bases from J, the gap between germline ends came to 15 bases. The CDR3 runs to 14 residues. Germline CDR1 reads KGHDR; CDR2 reads SFDVKD. Here the CDR3 DNA reads TGTGCCACCAGCGACCACCGGGGAATCGGGGAGCTGTTTTTT. It specifies CATSDHRGIGELFF.

As regards this clone: Other DNA sequences from this sample encode an identical CDR3 as well. The rearrangement links TRBV30 to TRBJ1-5, with a possible D match to TRBD1 (5 bases). The CDR3 has 13 amino acids. V was trimmed by 2 bases and J by 2 bases, leaving 7 bases between them. Germline-derived CDR1 and CDR2 are GTSNPN and SVGIG (reference sequence). In DNA form, the CDR3 reads TGTGCCTGGAGTTCGGGGGGCAATCAGCCCCAGCATTTT. Amino acid sequence: CAWSSGGNQPQHF.

This clone was detected ten times or more. The chain has TRBV3-1 (or the pseudogene TRBV3-2) and TRBJ1-4; D gene ambiguous. From germline, CDR1 is LGHDT and CDR2 YNNKEL (reference sequence). The CDR3 loop spans 13 amino acids. The V and J ends lost 2 bases and 8 bases respectively, with 9 bases between them. Here the CDR3 reads CASSQQAREKLFF. CDR3 nucleotide sequence: TGTGCCAGCAGCCAACAGGCGAGAGAAAAACTGTTTTTT.

This chain connects TRBV7-9 to TRBJ2-1; TRBD1 is a possible D gene (6 bases). The CDR3 contains 13 residues. Germline V gene lookup returns CDR1 SEHNR and CDR2 FQNEAQ (reference sequence). Trimming stripped 1 base from V and 13 bases from J, with 14 bases between. CDR3 loop: CASSLVYGQPQFF. The CDR3 nucleotides read TGTGCCAGCAGCTTAGTGTATGGACAGCCTCAGTTCTTC.

This rearrangement joins TRBV7-2 to TRBJ1-1; tentative D call: TRBD1 (5 bases). Between the trimmed V and J ends, which lost 1 base and 0 bases, there was a span of 12 bases. Per germline, CDR1 SGHTA and CDR2 FQGNSA. The CDR3 covers 16 residues. The CDR3 here is CASSLVGRGMNTEAFF. The CDR3 coding sequence is TGTGCCAGCAGCTTAGTTGGTCGGGGGATGAACACTGAAGCTTTCTTT.

This clone appeared a few times. The CDR3 sequence is CASSTKTSGRWNEQFF. The DNA of the CDR3 is TGTGCCAGCAGCACCAAGACTAGCGGGAGATGGAATGAGCAGTTCTTC. The chain employs TRBV9 and TRBJ2-1; 12 bases align to TRBD2. The germline V gene encodes CDR1 SGDLS and CDR2 YYNGEE. The CDR3 runs 16 residues. V lost 4 bases, J lost 7 bases, and 9 bases stayed unmatched.

This CDR3 reads CASRTSGGTDTQYF. The DNA for the CDR3 is TGTGCCAGCAGGACTAGCGGGGGCACAGATACGCAGTATTTT. V gene TRBV6-6 combines with J gene TRBJ2-3, with 11 bases that match TRBD2. CDR3 size: 14 residues. Germline V CDR1 and CDR2: MNHNY, SVGAGI (reference sequence). After removal of 6 bases from V and 1 base from J, the junction contained 0 bases not matched to a gene.

V is TRBV5-6 and J is TRBJ2-5, with TRBD1 identical over 7 bases. The CDR3 runs to 14 residues. CDR1 and CDR2 (germline): SGHDT, YYEEEE. V lost 3 bases and J lost 5; bases outside the gene matches: 7. The CDR3 DNA is TGTGCCAGCAGCTCCACCGGACAGGTCGAGACCCAGTACTTC. Encoded protein: CASSSTGQVETQYF.